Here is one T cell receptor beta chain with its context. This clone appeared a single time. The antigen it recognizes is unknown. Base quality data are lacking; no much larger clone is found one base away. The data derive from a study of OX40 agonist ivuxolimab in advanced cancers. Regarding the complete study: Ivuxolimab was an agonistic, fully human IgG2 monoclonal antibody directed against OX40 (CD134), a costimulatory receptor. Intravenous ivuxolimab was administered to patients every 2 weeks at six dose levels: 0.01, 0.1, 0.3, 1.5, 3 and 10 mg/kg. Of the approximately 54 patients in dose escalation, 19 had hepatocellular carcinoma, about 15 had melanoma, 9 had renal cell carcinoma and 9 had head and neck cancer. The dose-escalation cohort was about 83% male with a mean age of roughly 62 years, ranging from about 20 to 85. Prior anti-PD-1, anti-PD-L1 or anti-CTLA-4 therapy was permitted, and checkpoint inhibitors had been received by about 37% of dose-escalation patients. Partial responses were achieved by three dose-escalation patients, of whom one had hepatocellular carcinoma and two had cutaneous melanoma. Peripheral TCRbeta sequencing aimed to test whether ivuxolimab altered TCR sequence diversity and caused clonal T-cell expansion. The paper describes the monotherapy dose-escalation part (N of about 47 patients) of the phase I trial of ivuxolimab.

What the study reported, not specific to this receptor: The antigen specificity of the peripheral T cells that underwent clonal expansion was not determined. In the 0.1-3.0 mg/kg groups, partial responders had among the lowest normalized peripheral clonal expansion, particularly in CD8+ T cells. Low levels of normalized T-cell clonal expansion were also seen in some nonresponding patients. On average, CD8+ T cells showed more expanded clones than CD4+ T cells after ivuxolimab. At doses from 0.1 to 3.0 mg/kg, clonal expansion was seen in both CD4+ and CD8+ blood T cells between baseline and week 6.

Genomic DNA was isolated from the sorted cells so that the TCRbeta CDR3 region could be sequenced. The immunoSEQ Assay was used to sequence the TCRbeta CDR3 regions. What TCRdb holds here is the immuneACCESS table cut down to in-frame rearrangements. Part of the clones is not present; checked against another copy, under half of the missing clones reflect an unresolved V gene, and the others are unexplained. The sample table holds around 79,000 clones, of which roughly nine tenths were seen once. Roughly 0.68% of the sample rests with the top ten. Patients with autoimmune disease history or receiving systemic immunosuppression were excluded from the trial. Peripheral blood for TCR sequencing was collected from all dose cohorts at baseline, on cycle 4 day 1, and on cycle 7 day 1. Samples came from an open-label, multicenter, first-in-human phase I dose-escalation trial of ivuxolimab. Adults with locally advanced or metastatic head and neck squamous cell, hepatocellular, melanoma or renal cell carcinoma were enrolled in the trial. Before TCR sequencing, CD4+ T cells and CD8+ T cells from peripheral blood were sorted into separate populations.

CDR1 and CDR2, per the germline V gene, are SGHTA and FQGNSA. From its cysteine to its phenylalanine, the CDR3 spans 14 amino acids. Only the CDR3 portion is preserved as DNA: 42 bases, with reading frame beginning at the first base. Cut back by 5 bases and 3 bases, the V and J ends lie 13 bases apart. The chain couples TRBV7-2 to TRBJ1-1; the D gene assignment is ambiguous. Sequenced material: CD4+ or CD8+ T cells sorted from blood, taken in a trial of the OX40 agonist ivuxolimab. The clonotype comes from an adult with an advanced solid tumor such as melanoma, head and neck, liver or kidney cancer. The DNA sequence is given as TGTGCCAGCAGCCTGGGCCCTGGGGACACTGAAGCTTTCTTT. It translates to CASSLGPGDTEAFF.